This paragraph reports one T cell receptor (beta chain). What antigen it recognizes has not been identified. No clone much larger than this one lies a single base away; base qualities are absent. The germline V gene (reference sequence) yields MNHEY for CDR1 and SMNVEV for CDR2. V lost 0 bases and J lost 6 bases, and the count of bases not matched to a germline gene is 10. The CDR3 numbers 16 residues from cysteine through phenylalanine. The kept DNA is CDR3 alone, 48 bases in frame from the first base. Genomic DNA served as template for TCR beta VDJ combination and CDR3 sequence profiling. TCR repertoire sequencing was run on an Illumina HiSeq 2000. In the original analysis: Repertoires were assessed using TRBV/TRBJ rearrangement plots, CDR3 size and DJ length profiles, and Simpson's diversity index. Whichever DNA sequence was most abundant in the deep sequencing data was defined as the immunodominant clone. CDR3 amino acid sequences were checked for sharing across subjects and were also compared against the VDJdb database and published repertoires. TCRdb passed the public sequencing reads through fastp at Q25 and MiXCR, retaining productive beta sequences. Identical CDR3 protein sequences are pooled into one entry, listed with their most common genes and DNA. The V and J calls follow TCRdb's processing rather than the paper's. The sample records roughly 150,000 distinct CDR3 sequences, about 45% of which are singletons. Of the sample, approximately 3% falls within the top ten clones.

This sample was taken from a study of CD8+CD57+ T cells in acquired aplastic anemia (dated by TCRdb to the late 2010s). Study-wide context: DNA extracted from sorted CD4+ and CD8+ cells had a mean of approximately 3.3 ug, with a range of roughly 0.19 to 27.4 ug. CD8+CD57+ expansion was defined as a frequency above the mean frequency observed in healthy subjects. The paper as a whole reports these results and caveats: Between patients and healthy controls, no significant difference in CD8+ Simpson's diversity was found (P=0.060). Around 27 CD8+ CDR3 sequences were found in both patients and controls but appeared to be highly expressed in patients and within the immunodominant clones of the patients.

Flow cytometry had shown CD8+CD57+ cell expansion in the patients selected for sequencing. Severe acquired aplastic anemia was diagnosed in all patients according to International Study of Aplastic Anemia and Agranulocytosis and Camitta criteria. No patient had received any therapy when blood was sampled. In the study, sorted CD4+ and CD8+ blood T cells from patients with severe aplastic anemia and from healthy subjects underwent deep sequencing of TCR repertoires. In the USA, patient enrollment took place under clinicaltrials.gov protocols 00001620, 01623167, 00001397, 00071045, 00081523 and 00961064. Ficoll-Paque density gradient centrifugation was used to isolate peripheral blood mononuclear cells. Before DNA extraction, CD4+ and CD8+ T cells were sorted with FACS or magnetic beads.

Sample: sorted CD4+, CD8+, or CD8+CD57+ T cells (not recorded which) from PBMCs. This chain joins TRBV27 to TRBJ2-7; the central 8 bases match TRBD1. This clonotype was sampled from a human donor with aplastic anemia. The CDR3 reads CASSLSIGRGPGEQYF. The DNA sequence is given as TGTGCCAGCAGTTTATCGATTGGCAGGGGGCCAGGCGAGCAGTACTTC.